Each of the 18 T cell receptor beta chains below was sequenced from the same sample in a study of cytomegalovirus exposure and HLA in healthy donors. A multiplex PCR was run with 60 Vbeta primers and 13 Jbeta primers. Produced via immunoSEQ multiplex PCR; TCRdb's table is partial and in-frame only. In the table there are some 180,000 clones, around 85% of which are singletons. The sample was PBMCs. These receptor sequences come from a male donor in good health and CMV-seronegative.

The chain combines TRBV9 with TRBJ1-1; D is uncertain. This CDR3 has 13 amino acids. V was trimmed by 0 bases and J by 0 bases, leaving 3 bases between them. CDR1 and CDR2 (germline): SGDLS, YYNGEE. The CDR3 region is CASSVAMNTEAFF. The CDR3 nucleotides are TGTGCCAGCAGCGTAGCTATGAACACTGAAGCTTTCTTT.

V and J are TRBV27 and TRBJ1-5, with D uncertain. Trimming shortened V by 6 bases and J by 1 base, and 13 bases separated the two germline ends. The V gene's germline CDR1 is MNHEY and CDR2 SMNVEV (reference sequence). This CDR3 contains 15 residues. CDR3 DNA: TGTGCCAGCAGCTCCCGGGAGGGCAGCAATCAGCCCCAGCATTTT. Translated: CASSSREGSNQPQHF.

The chain employs TRBV5-5 and TRBJ1-1, with 12 bases that match TRBD1. CDR1 SGHKS and CDR2 YYEKEE come from the germline V gene (reference sequence). The CDR3 loop spans 17 amino acids. V shed 6 bases and J 4 bases; nucleotides not matched to a gene: 13. CDR3 coding DNA: TGTGCCAGCACCCGGCGGGGACAGGGGGCCGTAGGCACTGAAGCTTTCTTT. This translates into CASTRRGQGAVGTEAFF. The whole variable domain, remainder taken from reference TRBV5-5 and TRBJ1-1, is DAGVTQSPTHLIKTRGQQVTLRCSPISGHKSVSWYQQVLGQGPQFIFQYYEKEERGRGNFPDRFSARQFPNYSSELNVNALLLGDSALYLCASTRRGQGAVGTEAFFGQGTRLTVV.

This chain uses TRBV10-3 with TRBJ2-3; 7 nucleotides match TRBD2. Per the germline V gene, CDR1 is ENHRY and CDR2 is SYGVKD. There are 14 residues in the CDR3. J gave up 7 bases and V 3 bases, and 7 bases lay outside the gene matches. The CDR3 spells CAISELTSRNTQYF. CDR3 nucleotides: TGTGCCATCAGTGAATTGACTAGCCGGAATACGCAGTATTTT.

The chain combines TRBV7-2 with TRBJ1-1; 10 nucleotides match TRBD1. V shed 1 base and J 1 base; nucleotides not matched to a gene: 6. The CDR3 consists of 17 residues. CDR1 is SGHTA, CDR2 FQGNSA, per germline. CDR3 in amino acids: CASSLEWGQGTNTEAFF. CDR3 in DNA: TGTGCCAGCAGCTTAGAATGGGGACAGGGGACGAACACTGAAGCTTTCTTT.

Note on this clone: The same CDR3 also results from other DNA sequences found in this sample. This chain joins TRBV7-2 and TRBJ1-1; D remains unclear. Trimming stripped 5 bases from V and 1 base from J, with 8 bases between. Germline-derived CDR1 and CDR2 are SGHTA and FQGNSA. This CDR3 is 13 amino acids long. Here the CDR3 DNA reads TGTGCCAGCAGCCTCCAGTCGAACACTGAAGCTTTCTTT. Amino acids: CASSLQSNTEAFF. Filled out from reference TRBV7-2 and TRBJ1-1, the complete variable domain reads GAGVSQSPSNKVTEKGKDVELRCDPISGHTALYWYRQSLGQGLEFLIYFQGNSAPDKSGLPSDRFSAERTGGSVSTLTIQRTQQEDSAVYLCASSLQSNTEAFFGQGTRLTVV.

J is TRBJ2-3 and V is TRBV6-6; 7 positions agree with TRBD1. Germline V gene data show CDR1 as MNHNY and CDR2 as SVGAGI (reference sequence). J was trimmed by 1 base and V by 6 bases; bases with no gene match: 4. This CDR3 is 14 amino acids long. For the CDR3, the DNA is TGTGCCAGCAGGGACAGGCCCGGCACAGATACGCAGTATTTT. Its translation: CASRDRPGTDTQYF.

The CDR3 nucleotides read TGCGCCAGCAGCCAACGACAGGGGGCTGGGGATGGCTACACCTTC. Its translation is CASSQRQGAGDGYTF. The genes are TRBV4-3 and TRBJ1-2; 10 bases map to TRBD1. The CDR3 totals 15 residues. CDR1 and CDR2 (germline): LGHNA, YSLEER. The V and J ends lost 2 bases and 6 bases, in that order; junction bases with no gene match: 6.

This clone has a single count. V gene TRBV13 combines with J gene TRBJ1-3, with a weak D call TRBD1 (6 bases). The germline gives CDR1 PRHDT, CDR2 FYEKMQ (reference sequence). The V and J ends lost 4 bases and 0 bases respectively, with 16 bases between them. The CDR3 is made up of 17 amino acids. CDR3 protein: CASSSLGAGRSGNTIYF. CDR3 DNA sequence: TGTGCCAGCAGCTCCCTGGGGGCAGGCCGCTCTGGAAACACCATATATTTT.

V and J are TRBV5-1 and TRBJ2-1, with D perhaps matching TRBD1 (6 bases). The CDR3 runs to 14 residues. Looked up from germline, CDR1 is SGHRS and CDR2 is YFSETQ. Deletions cut 2 bases from V and 9 bases from J, with 15 bases between. The CDR3 loop is CASSFQQGSGEQFF. Written as DNA, the CDR3 is TGCGCCAGCAGCTTCCAACAGGGTTCAGGTGAGCAGTTCTTC.

The table lists this clone with a count of one. The rearrangement links TRBV6-1 to TRBJ2-7; 7 positions match TRBD1. The CDR3 sequence is 14 residues long. The V gene's germline CDR1 is MNHNS and CDR2 SASEGT. Trimming at V came to 1 base and at J to 1 base, leaving 1 base not matched to a gene. The CDR3 DNA sequence: TGTGCCAGCAGTGAAGTGGGACAGTCCTACGAGCAGTACTTC. This encodes CASSEVGQSYEQYF.

The rearrangement links TRBV30 to TRBJ1-5, with TRBD1 identical over 10 bases. Per germline, CDR1 GTSNPN and CDR2 SVGIG (reference sequence). The V gene end was trimmed by 7 bases and the J gene end by 5 bases; junction bases not matched to a gene: 5. The CDR3 has 13 residues. DNA of the CDR3: TGTGCCTTCGGACAGGGGGGAGATCAGCCCCAGCATTTT. This sequence encodes CAFGQGGDQPQHF.

The chain recombines TRBV11-2 with TRBJ2-7, with TRBD1 matching over 9 bases. J lost 1 base, V lost 5 bases, and 6 bases had no gene match. CDR3 length: 15 amino acids. Germline V CDR1 and CDR2: SGHAT, FQNNGV. The CDR3 DNA sequence: TGTGCCAGCAGCGAATGGACAGGGGAATCCTACGAGCAGTACTTC. This codes for CASSEWTGESYEQYF.

The gene calls are TRBV18 and TRBJ1-2; a possible D gene is TRBD1 (5 bases). Trimming cost V 6 bases and J 3 bases, with 20 bases left between them. Germline CDR1 reads KGHSH; CDR2 reads LQKENI. This CDR3 region has 16 residues. The CDR3 nucleotides are TGTGCCAGCTCCCCCCTGGAGGGGCTGGGGGACTATGGCTACACCTTC. Amino acid sequence: CASSPLEGLGDYGYTF.

The chain uses TRBV29-1 and TRBJ1-1; D is unresolved. CDR1 and CDR2 from the germline V gene are SQVTM and ANQGSEA. V dropped 6 bases and J dropped 3 bases, with 14 bases sitting between them. The CDR3 has 13 amino acids. The CDR3 sequence is CSVWFGKYTEAFF. The CDR3 bases are TGCAGCGTGTGGTTCGGGAAGTACACTGAAGCTTTCTTT.

V is TRBV11-3 and J is TRBJ2-2; 7 bases map to TRBD1. CDR1 and CDR2 (germline): SGHNT, YENEEA. The CDR3 is 13 amino acids. V was clipped by 3 bases and J by 6 bases; unmatched bases: 1. Here the CDR3 reads CASSLTGSGELFF. CDR3 DNA: TGTGCCAGCAGCTTGACAGGGTCCGGGGAGCTGTTTTTT. Full variable domain (rest looked up from reference TRBV11-3 and TRBJ2-2): EAGVVQSPRYKIIEKKQPVAFWCNPISGHNTLYWYLQNLGQGPELLIRYENEEAVDDSQLPKDRFSAERLKGVDSTLKIQPAELGDSAVYLCASSLTGSGELFFGEGSRLTVL.

The chain joins TRBV27 to TRBJ1-5; D may be TRBD1 (6 bases). Germline assignment: CDR1 MNHEY and CDR2 SMNVEV (reference sequence). The CDR3 runs 13 residues. Trimming removed 6 bases from V and 6 bases from J, with 12 bases in between. The CDR3 coding sequence is TGTGCCAGCAGCTCGGGGGGGCTTCAGCCCCAGCATTTT. Amino acids: CASSSGGLQPQHF.

V gene TRBV5-1 combines with J gene TRBJ1-2; tentatively, D is TRBD1 (6 bases). V lost 0 bases, J lost 3 bases, and 12 bases lay in between. Germline CDR1 SGHRS, CDR2 YFSETQ. CDR3 length: 15 amino acids. DNA for the CDR3: TGCGCCAGCAGCTTGGCCACAGGGAAGGACTATGGCTACACCTTC. This codes for CASSLATGKDYGYTF.